This TCR beta chain originates from a study of blood T cells in healthy people across ages. Study conclusions and caveats: TCR beta diversity, measured per million T cells, fell in a roughly linear way with age. Relative to aged donors, long-lived donors carried more naive CD4+ cells and displayed higher diversity. PBMC samples, being unsorted, prevented any conclusive comparison of naive and antigen-experienced cells.

The use of a sample-barcoded 5' primer and a J-beta primer mix characterized a second PCR of roughly 6 to 11 cycles. TCRdb analysed the 5' RACE reads with MiXCR anew, one entry per CDR3 protein. The sample contains some 750,000 distinct CDR3 sequences, 22% of which appear only once. The junction had 5 bases not matched to a gene; V was cut back by 4 bases and J by 1 base. This CDR3 is built from 15 residues. Germline V gives CDR1 SNHLY, CDR2 FYNNEI. This clonotype has more than one count but fewer than ten. The antigen remains undetermined. The sample consisted of blood. The clonotype comes from a man in his 70s in good health. This rearrangement joins TRBV2 to TRBJ2-3, with 7 bases matching TRBD2. In nucleotides, the CDR3 is TGTGCCAGCAGTGGGCTCACTAGCGGCACAGATACGCAGTATTTT. The encoded protein is CASSGLTSGTDTQYF.